This T cell receptor beta chain was sequenced in a study of human T cells and chemical hapten exposure (dated by TCRdb to about 2021). Broadly, across the study: For sensitization, 2% DPC in acetone was applied to a 2 cm by 2 cm area of upper inner arm skin. Patients additionally received weekly therapeutic DPC doses to the scalp throughout the roughly 23-week study period. Patch testing on the upper back used Finn chambers containing 0.01% DPC, with scoring done after 6 days according to International Contact Dermatitis Research Group standards. The patient cohort, mostly female, included alopecia areata with under or over 50% scalp involvement, alopecia totalis and alopecia universalis. Libraries were pooled for sequencing, and per-sample TCR yields varied mainly because of small differences in library volumes within the pool. The study tracked peripheral blood TCR repertoire changes in vivo during primary and secondary sensitization to the hapten diphenylcyclopropenone (DPC) in alopecia patients. Blood samples were taken from patients before sensitization (week 0) and at 2, 6 and about 24 weeks after DPC sensitization. Twenty-nine alopecia patients provided blood for TCR sequencing at one to four time points (pre-sensitization, 2, 6 and 24 weeks). General study outcomes and caveats: The number of PT1 expanded TCRs positively correlated with patch test score, significant at thresholds 8, 16 and 32 but not 4. After repeated subsampling, the strength of the expansion versus patch-test correlation and the threshold at which it became significant changed. The number of TCRs above 1 in 1000 frequency did not change with DPC sensitization; there was no evidence of global repertoire structure alterations. Because all patients had alopecia, a presumed autoimmune disease, the immune response of the patients might differ from that of healthy individuals. Compared with pre-sensitization or healthy control sets, expanded TCRs formed significantly more large CDR3 similarity clusters, which is consistent with antigen-driven responses.

The germline V gene (reference sequence) sets CDR1 to MNHNY and CDR2 to SVGAGI. The germline V and J ends show losses of 4 bases and 4 bases respectively, and no gene match explains 6 bases of the junction. CDR3 length: 15 amino acids, cysteine to phenylalanine. The sequence is cut down to CDR3 DNA, 45 bases in frame from base 1. Library construction relied on RACE. The sequencer listed for this sample is NextSeq 500. During library preparation, unique molecular identifiers were attached to individual cDNA molecules so that TCRs could be counted quantitatively and reproducibly. From each blood RNA sample, both TCR alpha and TCR beta chains were sequenced. On the study's bioinformatics: Samples had a median of roughly 91,000 TCRs, with a range from roughly 23,224 to 750,000. The Decombinator software suite was used to annotate V, J and CDR3 in the TCR reads. Every sample was subsampled to the same number of TCRs (28,000) for the PS versus PT1 abundance plots. TCRs were defined as expanded if absent before sensitization and observed at least eight times at the 2-week time point. In TCRdb, the public reads were trimmed at Q25 with fastp and aligned with MiXCR, with productive beta chains retained. Rows matching on CDR3 protein sequence are summarized as one entry with the most common DNA and genes. TCRdb, not the original authors, processed these V and J calls. This sample comprises about 92,000 distinct CDR3 sequences, approximately 10% of them detected only once. 1% to 1.2% of the sample comes from the top ten.

As to this clonotype: Its antigen specificity is not known. Per-base quality was not reported, and no clone a single base away is much larger than it.

Read against the paper, the sample's time point label means: patch test 3, about 24 weeks after DPC sensitization. Read against the paper, the sample's treatment or condition label means: therapeutic diphenylcyclopropenone sensitization with weekly scalp DPC. Blood at each patch-test visit was drawn before the patch test was applied. Patients were eligible if aged 18 to 70, diagnosed with alopecia and judged suitable for DPC therapy, and pregnant patients were excluded. Unfractionated whole blood was collected in Tempus Blood RNA tubes, and total RNA was extracted from that blood. Sequenced material: whole blood, taken in connection with sensitization to the hapten diphenylcyclopropenone (DPC). This sequence uses TRBV6-6 and TRBJ2-5; TRBD2 matches 10 bases in the middle. The TCR was taken from a woman aged 25 to 39 with alopecia areata. Some clones in this sample may be carry-over from other donors' samples. The CDR3 region reads CASSSSGGAPETQYF. The DNA sequence is as follows: TGTGCCAGCAGTTCCAGCGGGGGGGCCCCAGAGACCCAGTACTTC.